The text below deals with one TCR beta chain. Clones were sequenced by immunoSEQ multiplex PCR, and TCRdb holds only the in-frame ones, with some missing. Seen here are about 110,000 clones, approximately 88% observed once, and the top ten hold approximately 5%. Germline assignment: CDR1 MDHEN and CDR2 SYDVKM. V lost 5 bases and J 7 bases, leaving 8 bases between the germline ends. The CDR3 totals 12 residues. These data are taken from a study of blood T cell repertoires in COVID-19. This sequence was found in a middle-aged man with active or convalescent COVID-19. The rearrangement links TRBV28 to TRBJ1-4; D unresolved. The sequenced sample was peripheral blood. CDR3 protein: CASSPRGEKLFF. For the CDR3, the DNA is TGTGCCAGCAGTCCCCGAGGTGAAAAACTGTTTTTT.